This T cell receptor (beta chain) was sequenced in a study of graft-versus-host responses after intestinal transplantation. Study as a whole: Multivisceral, liver-intestinal, or isolated intestinal transplants were received by the recipients. Anti-thymocyte globulin served as induction for all recipients, who then took tacrolimus and steroids for approximately 3 years.

Whole-study results and caveats: Detected in recipient marrow were GvH clones, some of which were first observed in ileum or blood.

TCRdb's table, derived via immunoSEQ multiplex PCR, lists solely in-frame clones and lacks some. The sample includes about 96,000 clones, about 93% of them seen just once. Trimming took 1 base from V and 5 from J, leaving 11 bases between them. The CDR3 runs to 14 residues. Germline lookup yields CDR1 GTSNPN and CDR2 SVGIG (reference sequence). Concerning this clone itself: Its antigen is unidentified.

This sequence originates from a human donor who received an intestinal transplant. The sample in question was unstimulated CD4+ T cells sorted from spleen or lymph node cells, obtained before intestinal transplant. This sequence joins TRBV30 and TRBJ1-4, with D possibly being TRBD1 (6 bases). The CDR3 protein is CAWSDKGGNEKLFF. CDR3 nucleotides: TGTGCCTGGAGTGACAAGGGGGGGAATGAAAAACTGTTTTTT.